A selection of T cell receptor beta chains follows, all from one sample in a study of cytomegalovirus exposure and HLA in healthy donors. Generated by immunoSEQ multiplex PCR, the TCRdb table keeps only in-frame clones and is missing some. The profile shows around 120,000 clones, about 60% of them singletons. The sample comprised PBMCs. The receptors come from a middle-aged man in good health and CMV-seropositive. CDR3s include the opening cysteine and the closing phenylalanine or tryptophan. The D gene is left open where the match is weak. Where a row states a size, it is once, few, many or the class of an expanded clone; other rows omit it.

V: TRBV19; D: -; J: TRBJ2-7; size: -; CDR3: CASSIGARHPTYEQYF; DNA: TGTGCCAGTAGTATAGGGGCCAGACACCCTACCTACGAGCAGTACTTC
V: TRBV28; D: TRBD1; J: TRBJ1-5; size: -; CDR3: CASSLGQVNQPQHF; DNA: TGTGCCAGCAGTTTGGGACAGGTAAATCAGCCCCAGCATTTT
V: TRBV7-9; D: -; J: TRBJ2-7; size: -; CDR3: CASSSGQQGYEQYF; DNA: TGTGCCAGCAGCTCTGGGCAACAGGGCTACGAGCAGTACTTC
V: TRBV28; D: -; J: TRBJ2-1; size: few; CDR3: CASRKGGGLSNEQFF; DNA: TGTGCCAGCAGGAAAGGCGGGGGCCTCTCCAATGAGCAGTTCTTC
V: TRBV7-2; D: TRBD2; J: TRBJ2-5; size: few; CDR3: CASSPRTSGGAGTQYF; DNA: TGTGCCAGCAGCCCCAGGACTAGCGGGGGGGCAGGGACCCAGTACTTC
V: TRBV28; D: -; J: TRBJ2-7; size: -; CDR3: CASSGGWTSEQYF; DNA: TGTGCCAGCAGTGGCGGGTGGACCTCCGAGCAGTACTTC
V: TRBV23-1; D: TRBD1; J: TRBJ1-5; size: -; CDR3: CASSQGQGERLNQPQHF; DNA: TGCGCCAGCAGTCAAGGCCAGGGGGAGAGACTCAATCAGCCCCAGCATTTT
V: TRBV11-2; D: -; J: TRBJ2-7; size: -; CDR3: CASSGGVQGAYEQYF; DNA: TGTGCCAGCAGCGGAGGGGTCCAGGGGGCCTACGAGCAGTACTTC
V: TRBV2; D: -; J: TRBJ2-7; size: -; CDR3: CASSQGYEQYF; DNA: TGTGCCAGCAGCCAGGGTTACGAGCAGTACTTC
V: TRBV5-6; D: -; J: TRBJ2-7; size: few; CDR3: CASRGRGIEYEQYF; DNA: TGTGCCAGCAGGGGCCGGGGGATCGAGTACGAGCAGTACTTC
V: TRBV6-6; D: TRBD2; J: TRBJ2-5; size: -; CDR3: CASRISGGAGETQYF; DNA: TGTGCCAGCAGAATTAGCGGGGGGGCCGGGGAGACCCAGTACTTC
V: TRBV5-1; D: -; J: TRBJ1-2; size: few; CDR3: CASSPGQSNYGYTF; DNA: TGCGCCAGCAGCCCCGGACAGAGTAACTATGGCTACACCTTC
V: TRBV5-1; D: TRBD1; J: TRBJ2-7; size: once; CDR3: CASSLGQVSSYEQYF; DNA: TGCGCCAGCAGCCTGGGACAGGTGAGCTCCTACGAGCAGTACTTC
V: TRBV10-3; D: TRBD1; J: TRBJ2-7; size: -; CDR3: CAIAYRDSVNSYEQYF; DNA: TGTGCCATCGCCTACCGGGACAGCGTCAACTCCTACGAGCAGTACTTC
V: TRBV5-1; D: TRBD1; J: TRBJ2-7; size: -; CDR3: CASSLSDPGQGYEQYF; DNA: TGCGCCAGCAGCTTATCGGACCCGGGACAGGGATACGAGCAGTACTTC
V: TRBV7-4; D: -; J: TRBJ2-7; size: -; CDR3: CAIRGSYFKSHSYEQYF; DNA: TGTGCCATACGCGGCTCATATTTTAAATCCCATTCCTACGAGCAGTACTTC
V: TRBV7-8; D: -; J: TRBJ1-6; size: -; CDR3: CASSPGPETYSPLHF; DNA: TGTGCCAGCAGCCCTGGGCCCGAGACCTATTCACCCCTCCACTTT
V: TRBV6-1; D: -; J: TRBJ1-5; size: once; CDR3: CASSEGIPSNQPQHF; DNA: TGTGCCAGCAGTGAGGGCATCCCGAGCAATCAGCCCCAGCATTTT
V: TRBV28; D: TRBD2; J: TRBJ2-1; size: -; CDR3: CASSRTSGMPYNEQFF; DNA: TGTGCCAGCAGCAGGACTAGCGGGATGCCCTACAATGAGCAGTTCTTC
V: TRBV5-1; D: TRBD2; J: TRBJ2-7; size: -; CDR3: CASSLGGGTSGRLYEQYF; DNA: TGCGCCAGCAGCTTGGGGGGGGGTACTAGCGGGAGGTTATACGAGCAGTACTTC
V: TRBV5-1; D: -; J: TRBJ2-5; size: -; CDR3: CASSLATDPQETQYF; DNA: TGCGCCAGCAGCTTGGCAACAGATCCCCAAGAGACCCAGTACTTC
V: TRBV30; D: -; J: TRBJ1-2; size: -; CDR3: CAWSVTDYGYTF; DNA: TGTGCCTGGAGTGTAACAGACTATGGCTACACCTTC
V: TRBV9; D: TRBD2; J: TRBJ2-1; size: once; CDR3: CASSVSGGASEQFF; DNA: TGTGCCAGCAGCGTTAGCGGGGGGGCAAGTGAGCAGTTCTTC
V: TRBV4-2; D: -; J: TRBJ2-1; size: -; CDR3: CASSQGREMSYNEQFF; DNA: TGTGCCAGCAGCCAAGGGCGGGAAATGTCCTACAATGAGCAGTTCTTC
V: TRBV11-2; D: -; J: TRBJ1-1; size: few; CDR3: CASSPGVGVNTEAFF; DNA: TGTGCCAGCAGCCCCGGGGTCGGGGTGAACACTGAAGCTTTCTTT
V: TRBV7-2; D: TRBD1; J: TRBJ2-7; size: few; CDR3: CASSLGGQRAYEQYF; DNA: TGTGCCAGCAGCTTAGGGGGACAGCGAGCCTACGAGCAGTACTTC
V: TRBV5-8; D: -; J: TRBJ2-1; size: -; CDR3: CASSLAIGSASSYNEQFF; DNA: TGTGCCAGCAGCTTGGCCATCGGTAGCGCCAGCTCCTACAATGAGCAGTTCTTC
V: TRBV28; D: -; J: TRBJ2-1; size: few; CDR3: CASSFGSADEQFF; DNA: TGTGCCAGCAGTTTCGGGTCCGCAGATGAGCAGTTCTTC
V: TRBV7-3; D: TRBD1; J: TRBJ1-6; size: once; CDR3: CASSLSGQGMSPLHF; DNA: TGTGCCAGCAGCTTATCCGGACAGGGAATGTCACCCCTCCACTTT